This entry is about one TCR beta chain. This CDR3 spans 14 amino acids. V lost 6 bases and J lost 3; bases outside the gene matches: 6. Germline V lookup: CDR1 SGDLS, CDR2 YYNGEE. Only in-frame clones appear in the TCRdb table, and some are missing; sequencing was by immunoSEQ multiplex PCR. The profile shows about 190,000 clones, roughly 84% of them singletons. The record originates from a study of blood T cell repertoires in COVID-19. The chain recombines TRBV9 with TRBJ2-5, with 9 bases identical to TRBD2. Sequenced material: peripheral blood. The TCR originated in an elderly man with COVID-19, enrolled during active disease. CDR3 sequence: CASNQAGGEETQYF. DNA of the CDR3: TGTGCCAGCAATCAAGCGGGGGGAGAAGAGACCCAGTACTTC.